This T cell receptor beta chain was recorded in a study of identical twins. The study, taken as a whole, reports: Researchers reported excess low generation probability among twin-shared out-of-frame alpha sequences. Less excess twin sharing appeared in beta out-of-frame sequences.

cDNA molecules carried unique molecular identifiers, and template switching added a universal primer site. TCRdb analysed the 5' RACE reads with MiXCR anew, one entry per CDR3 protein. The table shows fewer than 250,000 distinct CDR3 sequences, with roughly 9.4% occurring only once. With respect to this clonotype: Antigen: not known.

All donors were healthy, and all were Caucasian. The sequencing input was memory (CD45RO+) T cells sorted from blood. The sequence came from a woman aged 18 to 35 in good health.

The CDR3 DNA reads TGTGCCAGCAGCTCACGGGCGGGTTTGAGTAATTCACCCCTCCACTTT. This translates into CASSSRAGLSNSPLHF. The chain recombines TRBV7-8 with TRBJ1-6, with D uncertain. Germline V CDR1 and CDR2: SGHVS, FQNEAQ. The CDR3 extends over 16 amino acids. The V gene lost 4 bases and the J gene lost 6 bases, with 16 bases spanning the gap.